This T cell receptor (beta chain) was captured by sequencing in a study of blood T cell repertoires in COVID-19. About the research overall: Collection of acute and convalescent COVID-19 samples took place in the United States, Italy and Spain.

Germline loops: CDR1 MNHNY, CDR2 SVGAGI (reference sequence). The CDR3 totals 17 residues. V was clipped by 5 bases and J by 5 bases, with 24 bases between them. Study processing details: Estimation of nucleated cell counts was performed using reference gene primer amplification. Libraries were prepared by immunoSEQ multiplex PCR; TCRdb keeps only in-frame clonotypes and omits some of them. The DNA was the basis for D and trimming; V, J and clone size are from that table. This sample has under 200,000 clones, with around 82% found just once. The TCR was taken from a woman between 50 and 59 years old in a cohort exposed to, infected with or recovered from COVID-19 (not recorded which). The chain carries TRBV6-6 and TRBJ2-5, with no clear D. Sequenced: PBMCs or T cells enriched from blood (not recorded which). The CDR3 sequence is CASSHGLAVQLLETQYF. In DNA, the CDR3 is TGTGCCAGCAGTCACGGATTAGCCGTTCAGTTGCTGGAGACCCAGTACTTC.